This T cell receptor (beta chain) was sequenced in a study of T-cell memory formation after mild COVID-19. Study-wide context: TCR clusters mostly belonged to single donors. Findings of the study overall: A subset of responding clones appeared in pre-infection memory, suggesting cross-reactive memory joined.

Points on this clonotype: The antigen is undetermined.

It was 5'RACE with constant-segment primers that produced the TCR alpha and TCR beta cDNA libraries, which carried sample barcodes and UMIs. One entry per CDR3 protein, called by TCRdb with MiXCR from the 5' RACE reads. The profile covers around 370,000 distinct CDR3 sequences, with over 20% appearing a single time and 12% taken by the ten largest. V lost 4 bases to trimming and J lost 7 bases, with 22 bases between them. This CDR3 has 16 residues. Per germline, CDR1 KGHDR and CDR2 SFDVKD. The sequence derives from an adult woman who had mild COVID-19 (a few samples of this study predate the infection). Cell type and time point are not known. This sequence joins TRBV24-1 and TRBJ2-7, with a possible D match to TRBD1 (6 bases). Sequenced sample: PBMCs or a T cell subset sorted from them (not recorded which). Here the CDR3 DNA reads TGTGCCACCAGTGACCGCGGACAGAACCCCCAGGAAGAGCAGTACTTC. Protein sequence: CATSDRGQNPQEEQYF.